The 30 T cell receptor beta chains below all came from one sample that was sequenced in a study of tumor-infiltrating lymphocytes in primary liver carcinoma. From approximately 0.5 ug of total RNA, TCR beta-specific cDNA was reverse-transcribed using a constant-region primer. Researchers made the TCR beta libraries by running three nested multiplex PCR rounds with slightly modified ARM-PCR. Researchers ran the first two PCR rounds for roughly 11 cycles each with TRBV1-TRBV30 forward primers and a C-beta reverse primer. MiXCR was run by TCRdb on the multiplex PCR reads, yielding one entry per CDR3 protein. This table has tens of thousands of distinct CDR3 sequences, 76% appearing once. Unsorted bulk tissue of about 18-34 mg yielded co-extracted RNA and DNA. The sequenced sample consisted of liver tumor tissue from sampling region 5. The subset here: tumor region T5, tumor centre. Receptors originate from a man in his forties or fifties with primary liver carcinoma and hepatitis B virus infection.

As to this clonotype: Mismatch with germline at one junction end may stem from a read error. The chain carries TRBV4-1 and TRBJ1-2, with TRBD1 matching over 8 bases. The CDR3 length is 14 residues. Per the germline V gene, CDR1 is MGHRA and CDR2 is YSYEKL. CDR3 nucleotides: TGCGCCAGCAGCCGAGGGGACAGGAACTATGGCTTCACTTTC. Its protein is CASSRGDRNYGFTF.

In the case of this clonotype: The final CDR3 position lacks the conserved phenylalanine or tryptophan, pointing to a likely read error. The chain carries TRBV10-3 and TRBJ2-7, with TRBD2 as a possible D gene (6 bases). CDR1 and CDR2 from the germline V gene are ENHRY and SYGVKD. The CDR3 extends over 15 amino acids. V lost 4 bases to trimming and J lost 0 bases, with 13 bases between them. CDR3 DNA: TGTGCCATCAGTGTAGGGATTAGCGGCTCCTACGAGCAGTACCTC. It yields the protein CAISVGISGSYEQYL.

This clonotype is labeled large (0.1 to 1%). The chain joins TRBV6-5 to TRBJ2-7; 9 positions match TRBD1. Germline CDR1 is MNHEY and CDR2 is SVGAGI. The CDR3 has 14 amino acids. V gave up 8 bases and J gave up 5 bases; unmatched junction bases: 10. CDR3 bases: TGTGCCAGCCCCTCCGGGACAGGGTATAACGAGCAGTACTTC. Translating it yields CASPSGTGYNEQYF.

Concerning this clonotype itself: At one of its ends the junction is not consistent with the germline gene, which may arise from a read error. In DNA form, the CDR3 reads TGTGCAAGCAGCCTAATAGCGGGAGGGTCTAGCACAGATACGCGGTATTTT. This translates into CASSLIAGGSSTDTRYF. The V call is TRBV11-2, the J call TRBJ2-3; 11 nucleotides match TRBD2. From germline, CDR1 is SGHAT and CDR2 FQNNGV. The CDR3 length is 17 residues.

Of note for this clonotype: The CDR3 end shows no conserved phenylalanine or tryptophan, and so a read error is likely. This chain uses TRBV7-8 with TRBJ2-1, with 9 positions matching TRBD2. The length of the CDR3 is 17 residues. J gave up 6 bases and V 10 bases, and 19 bases lay outside the gene matches. Germline CDR1 is SGHVS and CDR2 is FQNEAQ. The CDR3 nucleotides read TGTGCCACCGGCTTATTAGGGGGTAGCGGGAGAACCAATGAGCAGTTCTTA. It encodes CATGLLGGSGRTNEQFL.

About this clonotype: The CDR3 ends on some other residue instead of the conserved phenylalanine or tryptophan, so this is likely a read error. The genes are TRBV12-3 or TRBV12-4 and TRBJ1-1; the D gene is possibly TRBD1 (5 bases). The CDR3 is 15 amino acids. Here the CDR3 DNA reads TGTGCCTGCAGTTTCTTTCGGGGGGGGAACACTGAAGCTTTCCTT. Residues: CACSFFRGGNTEAFL.

This clonotype was recorded only once. An end of the junction differs from the germline gene, which may be a read error. The rearrangement joins TRBV12-3 or TRBV12-4 to TRBJ2-3; D not resolved. This CDR3 contains 11 residues. Here the CDR3 reads CASSSLTGQYF. The DNA for the CDR3 is TGTGCTAGCAGCTCCCTGACTGGGCAGTATTTT.

This chain joins TRBV6-5 and TRBJ2-3; 8 positions agree with TRBD2. V was clipped by 5 bases and J by 7 bases; unmatched bases: 14. Germline CDR1 and CDR2: MNHEY and SVGAGI. The CDR3 loop spans 16 amino acids. The CDR3 bases are TGTGCCAGCAGTCCATCTAGGGCGGGAGGAGGAAATACGCAGTATTTT. Its translation: CASSPSRAGGGNTQYF.

This clonotype was picked up one time. At one boundary the junction diverges from the germline segment, which might be a read error. In DNA, the CDR3 is TGTGCCAGCCGCAAACACGGACCTAATGAAGAACTGTTTTTT. It translates to CASRKHGPNEELFF. V gene TRBV6-5 combines with J gene TRBJ1-4; D not certain. There are 14 residues in the CDR3. The germline V gene has CDR1 MNHEY and CDR2 SVGAGI.

Details on this clonotype: This may stem from a read error, because a much larger clone lies one nucleotide away. The CDR3: CASTLTTNTEAFF. The CDR3, as DNA: TGTGCCAGCACCTTAACTACGAACACTGAAGCTTTCTTT. The chain carries TRBV7-2 and TRBJ1-1; D ambiguous. CDR1 is SGHTA and CDR2 is FQGNSA in the germline V gene. The CDR3 loop spans 13 amino acids.

On this clonotype itself: The conserved closing phenylalanine or tryptophan is absent in this CDR3, likely reflecting a read error. This rearrangement joins TRBV4-2 to TRBJ1-6, with D maybe TRBD1 (5 bases). The CDR3 extends over 17 amino acids. The V gene's germline CDR1 is LGHNA and CDR2 YNFKEQ. CDR3 bases: TGTGCCAACAGCCAAGATCCGGGGGGGACCTATAATTCACCCCTCCACTCT. Translating it yields CANSQDPGGTYNSPLHS.

Remarks on this clonotype: The junction departs from the called germline gene at one end, perhaps through a read error. The V call is TRBV11-2, the J call TRBJ2-1, with D unclear. Germline V lookup: CDR1 SGHAT, CDR2 FQNNGV. CDR3 length: 17 residues. CDR3 coding DNA: TGTTCCAGTACCTTAAGTTGGGTAGCCTTCTTTGGGAATGAGCAGTTCTTC. It yields the protein CSSTLSWVAFFGNEQFF.

This clonotype has a single count. The chain employs TRBV5-4 and TRBJ2-7; TRBD2 is a possible D gene (5 bases). CDR1 SGHNT and CDR2 YYREEE come from the germline V gene (reference sequence). The V end lost 4 bases, the J end lost 0 bases, and 8 bases lay between the germline ends. The CDR3 extends over 13 amino acids. The CDR3 is CASSIRDSYEQYF. DNA of the CDR3: TGTGCCAGCAGCATACGGGACTCCTACGAGCAGTACTTC.

Note on this clonotype: The CDR3 does not close with the conserved phenylalanine or tryptophan, likely indicating a read error. CDR3 DNA sequence: TGTGTCAGCAGCCAAGAGTACGGACGGGGTTTTTGGACTGAAGCTTTCGTT. It specifies CVSSQEYGRGFWTEAFV. The V call is TRBV4-2, the J call TRBJ1-1, with D unclear. The CDR3 contains 17 residues. Looked up from germline, CDR1 is LGHNA and CDR2 is YNFKEQ.

To note about this clonotype: One end of the junction fails to match germline, which may point to a read error. The chain combines TRBV11-2 with TRBJ1-2; the match to TRBD1 covers 7 bases. CDR1 SGHAT and CDR2 FQNNGV come from the germline V gene. The CDR3 loop spans 15 amino acids. CDR3 nucleotide sequence: TGTGCCAGCGGCTTGGATCCAGGGGGGTTGGCTGGCTACATCTTC. Amino acid sequence: CASGLDPGGLAGYIF.

This clonotype was found once. The junction does not match germline at one end; this may be a read error. This chain connects TRBV11-2 to TRBJ2-3; D not certain. The CDR3 consists of 14 residues. From germline, CDR1 is SGHAT and CDR2 FQNNGV. The CDR3 DNA sequence: TGTGCCAACAGCTTAGAGCCTTACACCGATACGCAGTATTTT. This sequence encodes CANSLEPYTDTQYF.

This clonotype turned up a few times. A junction boundary mismatches the germline segment, possibly from a read error. V and J are TRBV4-1 and TRBJ2-7; 7 nucleotides agree with TRBD2. Germline V gene sequence: CDR1 MGHRA, CDR2 YSYEKL. This CDR3 is built from 16 residues. CDR3: CTSSQPGLAEAYEQYF. DNA of the CDR3: TGCACCAGCAGCCAACCGGGGCTAGCGGAAGCCTACGAGCAGTACTTC.

This chain uses TRBV11-2 with TRBJ2-3, with 8 bases aligning to TRBD2. Germline V CDR1 and CDR2: SGHAT, FQNNGV. V gave up 5 bases and J gave up 4 bases; unmatched junction bases: 14. There are 17 residues in the CDR3. Here the CDR3 reads CASSPITGGSNSDTQYF. The DNA for the CDR3 is TGTGCCAGCAGCCCAATAACGGGAGGGTCTAACTCAGATACGCAGTATTTT.

Comments on this clonotype: The junction departs from germline at one end; a sequencing error may be responsible. The genes are TRBV4-1 and TRBJ2-7, with D possibly matching TRBD2 (6 bases). The CDR3 runs to 16 residues. Germline-derived CDR1 and CDR2 are MGHRA and YSYEKL. The CDR3 loop is CVSSQPGLAEAYEQYF. For the CDR3, the DNA is TGCGTCAGCAGCCAACCGGGATTAGCGGAAGCCTACGAGCAGTACTTC.

For this clonotype: The CDR3 ends on some other residue instead of the conserved phenylalanine or tryptophan, so this is likely a read error. The limits of the CDR3 on the DNA are not certain, so only TCRdb's listed CDR3 is given. The V gene is TRBV7-9, the J gene TRBJ2-5; the table's D call of TRBD1 was not tested on the DNA. The CDR3 length equals 14 residues, ends included. The germline CDR1 and CDR2 sequences are SEHNR and FQNEAQ (reference sequence). CDR3 amino acids: CASSHRDSQETQCI.

On this clonotype itself: Germline is not matched at one junction end, which may reflect a read error. The rearrangement joins TRBV11-1 to TRBJ2-5; the D call may be TRBD1 or TRBD2 (5 bases each). CDR1 is SGHAT and CDR2 is FQDESV in the germline V gene (reference sequence). The CDR3 length is 14 residues. The CDR3 spells CACSGRVGVETQHF. The CDR3 DNA reads as TGTGCCTGCAGTGGACGGGTGGGGGTGGAGACCCAGCACTTC.

Turning to this clonotype: The conserved final phenylalanine or tryptophan is absent from the CDR3, which likely points to a read error. The chain employs TRBV10-1 and TRBJ2-1; 9 bases map to TRBD2. The junction had 9 bases not matched to a gene; V was cut back by 7 bases and J by 8 bases. This CDR3 has 14 amino acids. Germline V lookup: CDR1 WNHNN, CDR2 SYGVQD (reference sequence). The CDR3 DNA follows: TGCGCCAGCACGTTCGGTAGCGGGAGTCATGAGCAGTTCTTA. Protein: CASTFGSGSHEQFL.

This clonotype was observed many times. The rearrangement joins TRBV10-3 to TRBJ2-5; no definite D call. Trimming took off 3 bases at V and 1 base at J, with 9 bases between the two ends. From germline, CDR1 is ENHRY and CDR2 SYGVKD. This CDR3 spans 14 amino acids. In DNA, the CDR3 is TGTGCCATCAGTGAACGGGCAGTCCAAGAGACCCAGTACTTC. This translates into CAISERAVQETQYF.

This chain uses TRBV5-5 with TRBJ2-3; D might be TRBD2 (5 bases). This CDR3 comprises 12 residues. The germline CDR1 and CDR2 sequences are SGHKS and YYEKEE (reference sequence). The CDR3 reads CVSSFGLDTQYF. CDR3 DNA sequence: TGTGTTAGCAGCTTTGGACTCGATACGCAGTATTTT.

This clonotype was recorded many times. The rearrangement uses TRBV11-1 and TRBJ2-3; 9 bases match TRBD2. Trimming cost V 5 bases and J 3 bases; bases outside gene matches: 9. Germline-derived CDR1 and CDR2 are SGHAT and FQDESV (reference sequence). The CDR3 sequence is 16 residues long. CDR3 sequence (DNA): TGTGCCAGCAGCCTCGGGACTAGCACACAAACAGATACGCAGTATTTT. This codes for CASSLGTSTQTDTQYF.

Concerning this clonotype: At one end the junction does not follow the germline gene, possibly because of a read error. The chain has TRBV29-1 and TRBJ2-6; tentatively, D is TRBD1 or TRBD2 (5 bases each). The length of the CDR3 is 15 residues. In germline, CDR1 is SQVTM, CDR2 ANQGSEA. CDR3 residues: CSVQRTTTGTNILTF. CDR3 DNA: TGCAGCGTCCAGCGGACGACCACTGGGACCAACATCCTGACTTTC. Based on the CDR3 plus reference TRBV29-1 and TRBJ2-6, the full variable domain is SAVISQKPSRDICQRGTSLTIQCQVDSQVTMMFWYRQQPGQSLTLIATANQGSEATYESGFVIDKFPISRPNLTFSTLTVSNMSPEDSSIYLCSVQRTTTGTNILTFGAGSRLTVL.

This chain joins TRBV11-2 and TRBJ2-5, with D possibly being TRBD2 (8 bases). Between the trimmed V and J ends, which lost 7 bases and 12 bases, there was a span of 30 bases. The CDR3 is 16 amino acids. Germline V gene data show CDR1 as SGHAT and CDR2 as FQNNGV. CDR3 in amino acids: CASNQTPGGGKGTEYF. CDR3 coding DNA: TGTGCCAGCAACCAAACTCCTGGCGGGGGGAAAGGGACAGAGTACTTC.

Comment on this clonotype: An end of the junction differs from the germline gene, which may be a read error. CDR3 DNA sequence: TGTGCCTGGAGTGATGTAACACAGGGTAATTCACCACTCCACTTT. This encodes CAWSDVTQGNSPLHF. The genes are TRBV30 and TRBJ1-6; TRBD1 is a possible D gene (6 bases). The CDR3 runs 15 residues. Germline CDR1 is GTSNPN and CDR2 is SVGIG (reference sequence).

Many counts were recorded for this clonotype. This may stem from a read error, because a much larger clone lies one nucleotide away. The V call is TRBV29-1, the J call TRBJ2-3, with D maybe TRBD1 (5 bases). CDR1 SQVTM and CDR2 ANQGSEA come from the germline V gene. V lost 1 base, J lost 0 bases, and 14 bases lay in between. This CDR3 contains 16 residues. Here the CDR3 reads CSVEGTQVSSTDTQYF. As DNA, the CDR3 is TGCAGCGTTGAAGGGACACAGGTTTCTAGCACAGATACGCAGTATTTT.

The chain employs TRBV12-3 or TRBV12-4 and TRBJ2-1; the D is unclear. The CDR3 extends over 16 amino acids. Deletions cut 6 bases from V and 4 bases from J, with 19 bases between. This CDR3 is CASSSTAGNPYNEQFF. The CDR3 DNA sequence: TGTGCCAGCAGCAGCACCGCTGGAAACCCTTACAATGAGCAGTTCTTC.